This TCR beta chain was observed in a study of cytomegalovirus exposure and HLA in healthy donors. Whole-study context: Tens of millions of unique TCR sequences came from HLA-typed donors in an early release.

The PCR used 60 Vbeta and 13 Jbeta primers. Repertoires were generated with immunoSEQ multiplex PCR, while TCRdb's copy carries only in-frame clones and drops some. The sample table sets out 25,000 to 40,000 clones. The study's findings and limits: Analysis performed later showed TCR beta chains linked to HLA being more clonally expanded than equally common others.

Turning to this clone: What it binds is not known.

Germline values: CDR1 SGHTA, CDR2 FQGTGA. This CDR3 has 16 residues. V was clipped by 5 bases and J by 3 bases, with 14 bases between them. This TCR was sampled from a woman in her 40s in good health and CMV-seropositive. The sequenced material came from PBMCs. The V call is TRBV7-3, the J call TRBJ2-6; D call uncertain. CDR3 nucleotides: TGTGCCAGCAGCCACACGACCCCGGGTGGGGCCAACGTCCTGACTTTC. As protein: CASSHTTPGGANVLTF.